Detailed here is one T cell receptor (beta chain). The antigen is unknown. TCRdb's table, derived via immunoSEQ multiplex PCR, lists solely in-frame clones and lacks some. The sample includes 950,000 to 1,100,000 clones, about four fifths seen only once; the top ten take under 0.8%. These data originate in a study of shared clonotypes between healthy human individuals. The CDR3 contains 15 residues. Germline V gives CDR1 SEHNR, CDR2 FQNEAQ (reference sequence). V was pared by 0 bases and J by 4 bases, with 2 bases of the junction left unmatched. Points from the study as a whole: Blood alone was sampled, and tissue repertoires likely differ. The small donor group covered limited genetic and exposure diversity.

Sequencing was performed on memory CD4+ T cells from PBMCs. Subset given: CD45RA-negative fraction. This sequence was found in a man younger than 35 in good health. Some clones in this sample may be carry-over from other donors' samples. V gene TRBV7-9 combines with J gene TRBJ2-3, with TRBD2 identical over 9 bases. The CDR3 loop reads CASSLASGSADTQYF. In nucleotides, the CDR3 is TGTGCCAGCAGCTTAGCTAGCGGGAGTGCAGATACGCAGTATTTT.